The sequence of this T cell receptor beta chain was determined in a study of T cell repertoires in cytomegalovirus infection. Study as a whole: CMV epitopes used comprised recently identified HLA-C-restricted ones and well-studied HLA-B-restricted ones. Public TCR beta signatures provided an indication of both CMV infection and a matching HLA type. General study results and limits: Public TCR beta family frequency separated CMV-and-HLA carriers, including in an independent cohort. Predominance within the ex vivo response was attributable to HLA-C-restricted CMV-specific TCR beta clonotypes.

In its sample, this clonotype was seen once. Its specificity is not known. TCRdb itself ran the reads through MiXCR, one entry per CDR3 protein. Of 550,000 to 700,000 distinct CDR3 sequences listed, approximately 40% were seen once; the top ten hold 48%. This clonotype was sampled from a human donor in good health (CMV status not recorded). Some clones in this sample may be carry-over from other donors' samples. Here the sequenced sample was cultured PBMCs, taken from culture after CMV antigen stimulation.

The CDR3, as DNA: TGTGCCAGCAGCGGGGATGCGGGGGCGGGGTCCGGGGCTTTCTTT. It yields the protein CASSGDAGAGSGAFF. The gene calls are TRBV7-9 and TRBJ1-1; maybe TRBD1 (6 bases). The germline gives CDR1 SEHNR, CDR2 FQNEAQ (reference sequence). Trimming took off 5 bases at V and 11 bases at J, with 24 bases between the two ends. The CDR3 runs 15 residues.